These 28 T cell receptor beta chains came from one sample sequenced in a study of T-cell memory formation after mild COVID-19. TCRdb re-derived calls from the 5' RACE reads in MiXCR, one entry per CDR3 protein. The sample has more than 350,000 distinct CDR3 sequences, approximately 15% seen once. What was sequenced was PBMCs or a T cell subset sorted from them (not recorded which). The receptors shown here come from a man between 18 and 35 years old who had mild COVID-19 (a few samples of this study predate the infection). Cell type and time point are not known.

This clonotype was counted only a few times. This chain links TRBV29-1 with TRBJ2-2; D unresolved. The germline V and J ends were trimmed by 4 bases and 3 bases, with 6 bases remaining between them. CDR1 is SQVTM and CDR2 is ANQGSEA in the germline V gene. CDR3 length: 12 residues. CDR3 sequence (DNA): TGCAGCGTTGGGCGTTACACCGGGGAGCTGTTTTTT. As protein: CSVGRYTGELFF.

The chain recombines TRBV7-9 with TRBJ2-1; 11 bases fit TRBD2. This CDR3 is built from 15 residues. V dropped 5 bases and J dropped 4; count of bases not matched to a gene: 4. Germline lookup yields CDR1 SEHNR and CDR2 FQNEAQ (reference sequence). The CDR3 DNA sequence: TGTGCCAGCAGCGTACGACTAGCGGGGTACAATGAGCAGTTCTTC. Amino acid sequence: CASSVRLAGYNEQFF.

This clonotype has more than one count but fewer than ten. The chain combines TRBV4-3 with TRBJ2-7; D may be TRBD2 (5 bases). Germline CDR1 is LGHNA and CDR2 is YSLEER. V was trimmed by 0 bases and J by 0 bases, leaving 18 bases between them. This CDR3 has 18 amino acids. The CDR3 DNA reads TGCGCCAGCAGCCAAGACCTTTATGAGGGCCGACCCTCCTACGAGCAGTACGTC. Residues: CASSQDLYEGRPSYEQYV.

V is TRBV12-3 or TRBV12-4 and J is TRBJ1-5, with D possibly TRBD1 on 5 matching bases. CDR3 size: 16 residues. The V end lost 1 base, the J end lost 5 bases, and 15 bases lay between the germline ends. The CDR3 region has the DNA TGTGCCAGCAGTTTAGAACCGGGACTGAACTATCAGCCCCAGCATTTT. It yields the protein CASSLEPGLNYQPQHF.

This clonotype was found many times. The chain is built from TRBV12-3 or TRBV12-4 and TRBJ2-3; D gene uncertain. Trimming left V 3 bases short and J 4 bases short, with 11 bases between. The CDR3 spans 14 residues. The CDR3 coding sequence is TGTGCCAGCAGTTTTTCCCAGACTGCAGATACGCAGTATTTT. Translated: CASSFSQTADTQYF.

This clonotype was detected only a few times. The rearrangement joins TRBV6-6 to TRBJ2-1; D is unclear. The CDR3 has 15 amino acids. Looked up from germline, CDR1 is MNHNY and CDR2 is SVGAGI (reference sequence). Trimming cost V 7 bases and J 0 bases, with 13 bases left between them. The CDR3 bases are TGTGCCAGCATTCTGACTGTTAGCTCCTACAATGAGCAGTTCTTC. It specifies CASILTVSSYNEQFF.

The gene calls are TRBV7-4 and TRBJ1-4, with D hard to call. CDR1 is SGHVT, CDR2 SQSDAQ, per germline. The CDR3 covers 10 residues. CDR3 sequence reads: CAISGEKLFF. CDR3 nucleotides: TGTGCAATATCGGGTGAAAAACTGTTTTTT.

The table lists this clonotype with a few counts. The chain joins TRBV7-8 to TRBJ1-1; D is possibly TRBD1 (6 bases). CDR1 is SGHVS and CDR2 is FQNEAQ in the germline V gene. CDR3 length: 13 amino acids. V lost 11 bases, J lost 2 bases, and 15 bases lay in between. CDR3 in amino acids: CASRGHVNTEAFF. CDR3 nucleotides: TGTGCCTCCAGGGGACACGTCAACACTGAAGCTTTCTTT.

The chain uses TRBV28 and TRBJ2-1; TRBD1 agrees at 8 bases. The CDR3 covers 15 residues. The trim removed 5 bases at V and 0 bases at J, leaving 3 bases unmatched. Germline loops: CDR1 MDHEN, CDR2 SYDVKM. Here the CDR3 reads CASSTDRDSYNEQFF. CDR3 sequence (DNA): TGTGCCAGCAGTACGGACAGGGACTCCTACAATGAGCAGTTCTTC.

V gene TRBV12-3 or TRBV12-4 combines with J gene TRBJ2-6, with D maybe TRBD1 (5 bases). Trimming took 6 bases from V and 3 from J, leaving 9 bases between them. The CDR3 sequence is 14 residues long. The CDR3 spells CASSQGLGANVLTF. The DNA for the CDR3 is TGTGCCAGCAGCCAGGGCCTTGGGGCCAACGTCCTGACTTTC.

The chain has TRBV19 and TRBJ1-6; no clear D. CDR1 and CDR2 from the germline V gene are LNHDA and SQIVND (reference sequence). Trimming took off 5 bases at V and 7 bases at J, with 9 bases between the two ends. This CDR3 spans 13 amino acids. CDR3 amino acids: CASSDGWNSPLHF. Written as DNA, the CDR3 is TGTGCCAGTAGTGATGGTTGGAATTCACCCCTCCACTTT.

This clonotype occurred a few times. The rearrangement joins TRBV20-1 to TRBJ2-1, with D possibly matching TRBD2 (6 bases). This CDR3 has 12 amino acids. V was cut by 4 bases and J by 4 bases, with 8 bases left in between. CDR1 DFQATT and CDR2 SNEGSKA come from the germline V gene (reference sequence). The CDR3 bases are TGCAGTGCTAATCGGGGGTACAATGAGCAGTTCTTC. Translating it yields CSANRGYNEQFF.

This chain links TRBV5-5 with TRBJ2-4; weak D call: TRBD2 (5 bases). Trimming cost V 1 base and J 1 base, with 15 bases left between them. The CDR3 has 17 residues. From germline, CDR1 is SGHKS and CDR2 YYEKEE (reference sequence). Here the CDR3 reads CASSLNGAAVAKNIQYF. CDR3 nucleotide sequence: TGTGCCAGCAGCTTGAACGGAGCGGCAGTGGCCAAAAACATTCAGTACTTC.

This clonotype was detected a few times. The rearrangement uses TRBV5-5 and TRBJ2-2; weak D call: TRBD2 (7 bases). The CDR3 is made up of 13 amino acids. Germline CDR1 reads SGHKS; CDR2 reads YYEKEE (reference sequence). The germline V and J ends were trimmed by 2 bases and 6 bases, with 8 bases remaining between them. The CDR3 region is CASSFGGPGELFF. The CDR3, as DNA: TGTGCCAGCAGCTTCGGGGGGCCCGGGGAGCTGTTTTTT.

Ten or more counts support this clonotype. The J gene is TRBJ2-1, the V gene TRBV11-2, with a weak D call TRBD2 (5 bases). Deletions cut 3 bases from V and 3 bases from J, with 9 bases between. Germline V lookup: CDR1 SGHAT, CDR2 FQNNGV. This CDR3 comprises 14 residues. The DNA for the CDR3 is TGTGCCAGCAGCTTTACCGGGAACTACAATGAGCAGTTCTTC. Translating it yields CASSFTGNYNEQFF.

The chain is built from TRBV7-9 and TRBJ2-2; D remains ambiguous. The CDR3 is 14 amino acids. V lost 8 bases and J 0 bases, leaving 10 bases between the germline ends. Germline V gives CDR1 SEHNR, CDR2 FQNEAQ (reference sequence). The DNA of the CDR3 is TGTGCCAGCGCAGGCCTAGCGAACACCGGGGAGCTGTTTTTT. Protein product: CASAGLANTGELFF.

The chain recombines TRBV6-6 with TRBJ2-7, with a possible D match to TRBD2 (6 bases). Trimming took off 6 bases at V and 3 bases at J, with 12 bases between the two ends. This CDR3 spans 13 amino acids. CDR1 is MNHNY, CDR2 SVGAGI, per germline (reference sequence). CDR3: CASRFAGSYEQYV. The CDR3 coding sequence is TGTGCCAGCAGATTCGCCGGGAGCTACGAGCAGTACGTC.

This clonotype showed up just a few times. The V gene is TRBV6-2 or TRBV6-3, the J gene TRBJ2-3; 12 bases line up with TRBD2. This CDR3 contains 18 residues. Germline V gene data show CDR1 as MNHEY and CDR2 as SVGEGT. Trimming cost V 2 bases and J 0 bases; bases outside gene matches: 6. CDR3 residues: CASSYPTSGGTSTDTQYF. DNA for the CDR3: TGTGCCAGCAGTTACCCTACTAGCGGGGGGACGAGCACAGATACGCAGTATTTT.

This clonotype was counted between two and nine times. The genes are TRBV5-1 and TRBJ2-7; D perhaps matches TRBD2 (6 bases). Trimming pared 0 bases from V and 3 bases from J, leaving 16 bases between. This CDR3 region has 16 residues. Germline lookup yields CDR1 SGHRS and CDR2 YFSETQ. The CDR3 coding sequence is TGCGCCAGCAGCTTGGGATTGATGGGGGGAGGCTACGAGCAGTACGTC. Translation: CASSLGLMGGGYEQYV.

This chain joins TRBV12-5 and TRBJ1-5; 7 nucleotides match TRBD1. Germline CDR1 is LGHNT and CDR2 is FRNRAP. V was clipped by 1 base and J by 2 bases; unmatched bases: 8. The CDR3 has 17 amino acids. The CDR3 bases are TGTGCTAGTGGTTTGGGACAGGGTCTCGTTGGCAATCAGCCCCAGCATTTT. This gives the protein CASGLGQGLVGNQPQHF.

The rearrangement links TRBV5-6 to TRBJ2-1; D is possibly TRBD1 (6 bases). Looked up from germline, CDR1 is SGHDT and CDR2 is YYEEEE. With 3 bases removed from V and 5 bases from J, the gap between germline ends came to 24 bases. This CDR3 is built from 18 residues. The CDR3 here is CASSSMGVGAPGDNEQFF. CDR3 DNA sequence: TGTGCCAGCAGCTCCATGGGGGTGGGGGCCCCTGGGGACAATGAGCAGTTCTTC.

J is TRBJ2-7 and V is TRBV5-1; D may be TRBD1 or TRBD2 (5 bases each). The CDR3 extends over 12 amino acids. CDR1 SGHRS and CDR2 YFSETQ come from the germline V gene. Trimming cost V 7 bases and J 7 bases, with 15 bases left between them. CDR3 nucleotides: TGCGCCAGCCCTGGCCGGGGACGGGAGCAGTACTTC. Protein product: CASPGRGREQYF.

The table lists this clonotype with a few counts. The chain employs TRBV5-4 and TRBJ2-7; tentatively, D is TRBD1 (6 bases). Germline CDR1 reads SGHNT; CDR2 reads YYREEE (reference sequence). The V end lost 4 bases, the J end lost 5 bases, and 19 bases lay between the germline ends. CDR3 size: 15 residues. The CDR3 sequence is CASSPYPTGRDEQYV. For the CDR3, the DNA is TGTGCCAGCAGCCCCTACCCGACAGGCCGCGACGAGCAGTACGTC.

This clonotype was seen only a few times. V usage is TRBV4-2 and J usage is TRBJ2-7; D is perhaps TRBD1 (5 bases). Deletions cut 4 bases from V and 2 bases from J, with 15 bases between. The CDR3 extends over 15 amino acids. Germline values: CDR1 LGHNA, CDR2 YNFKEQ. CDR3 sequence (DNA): TGTGCCAGCAGCCCCTTTGGACAATCCCCCTACGAGCAGTACTTC. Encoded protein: CASSPFGQSPYEQYF.

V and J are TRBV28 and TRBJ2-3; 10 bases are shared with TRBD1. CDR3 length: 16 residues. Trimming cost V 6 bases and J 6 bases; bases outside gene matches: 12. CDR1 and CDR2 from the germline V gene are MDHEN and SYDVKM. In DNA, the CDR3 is TGTGCCAGCAGGGTGGAAGGGACAGGGGTTCCGGATACGCAGTATTTT. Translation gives CASRVEGTGVPDTQYF.

DNA of the CDR3: TGCGCCAGCAGCCCCCTGGGGGGGAGCCTTAACGGGGAGCTGTTTTTT. Its translation is CASSPLGGSLNGELFF. The chain employs TRBV4-3 and TRBJ2-2; TRBD2 agrees at 7 bases. CDR3 size: 16 residues. J was trimmed by 7 bases and V by 4 bases; bases with no gene match: 12. Germline V gene data show CDR1 as LGHNA and CDR2 as YSLEER.

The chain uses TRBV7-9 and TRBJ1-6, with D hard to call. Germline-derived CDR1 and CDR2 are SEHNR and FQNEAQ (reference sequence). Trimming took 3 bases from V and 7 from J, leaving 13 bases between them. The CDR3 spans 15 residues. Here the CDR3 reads CASSFLGKGNSPLHF. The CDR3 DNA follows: TGTGCCAGCAGCTTTTTGGGGAAGGGAAATTCACCCCTCCACTTT.

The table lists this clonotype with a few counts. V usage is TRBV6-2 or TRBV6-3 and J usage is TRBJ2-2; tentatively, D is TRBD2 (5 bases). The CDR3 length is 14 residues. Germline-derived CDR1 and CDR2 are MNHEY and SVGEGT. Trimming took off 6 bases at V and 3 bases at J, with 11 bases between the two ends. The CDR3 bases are TGTGCCAGCAGCCCGGGGAGTTACACCGGGGAGCTGTTTTTT. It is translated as CASSPGSYTGELFF.